The 9 T cell receptor beta chains in this list originate from one sample, sequenced in a study of CD8 T cells in ankylosing spondylitis. These TCRs are of unknown antigen specificity. General observations from the study: Apparently characteristic of ankylosing spondylitis blood was a TCR beta motif (eight highly homologous variants).

TCRdb re-called the 5' RACE reads with MiXCR, one entry per CDR3 protein. Of 750,000 to 850,000 distinct CDR3 sequences listed, approximately 12% are singletons. Sequencing was carried out using blood, either unsorted or a sorted T cell fraction (not recorded which). The receptor source for this set is a male donor with ankylosing spondylitis.

There are many counts of this clonotype. The gene calls are TRBV20-1 and TRBJ2-4, with TRBD2 identical over 11 bases. This CDR3 spans 15 amino acids. From germline, CDR1 is DFQATT and CDR2 SNEGSKA (reference sequence). The trim removed 4 bases at V and 5 bases at J, leaving 7 bases unmatched. The CDR3 nucleotides are TGCAGTGCTACTCCGGGACTAGCGGAACAAAACATTCAGTACTTC. It is translated as CSATPGLAEQNIQYF.

V gene TRBV7-3 combines with J gene TRBJ1-5; the D gene is possibly TRBD1 (6 bases). This CDR3 has 17 amino acids. The germline V gene has CDR1 SGHTA and CDR2 FQGTGA. Trimming took 5 bases from V and 0 from J, leaving 17 bases between them. CDR3: CASSKAYRDNSNQPQHF. In DNA, the CDR3 is TGTGCCAGCAGCAAGGCGTACAGGGACAATAGCAATCAGCCCCAGCATTTT.

This clonotype was picked up a small number of times. The chain couples TRBV5-1 to TRBJ2-3, with D unresolved. In germline, CDR1 is SGHRS, CDR2 YFSETQ. Trimming left V 1 base short and J 2 bases short, with 5 bases between. The CDR3 length is 13 residues. Here the CDR3 DNA reads TGCGCCAGCAGCTTGTTCAACACAGATACGCAGTATTTT. Translation: CASSLFNTDTQYF. The whole variable domain, filled in from reference TRBV5-1 and TRBJ2-3, reads KAGVTQTPRYLIKTRGQQVTLSCSPISGHRSVSWYQQTPGQGLQFLFEYFSETQRNKGNFPGRFSGRQFSNSRSEMNVSTLELGDSALYLCASSLFNTDTQYFGPGTRLTVL.

This clonotype came up a few times. The V gene is TRBV9, the J gene TRBJ1-4, with a weak D call TRBD1 (6 bases). The V gene lost 3 bases and the J gene lost 3 bases, with 18 bases spanning the gap. CDR3 length: 17 residues. Germline CDR1 reads SGDLS; CDR2 reads YYNGEE. The CDR3 loop reads CASSASLGGRSNEKLFF. The DNA for the CDR3 is TGTGCCAGCAGCGCCTCTCTGGGGGGCCGGTCTAATGAAAAACTGTTTTTT.

The chain links TRBV10-3 to TRBJ2-1; TRBD1 matches 10 bases. Trimming took 6 bases from V and 9 from J; bases not matched to a gene: 8. Germline V gives CDR1 ENHRY, CDR2 SYGVKD. This CDR3 has 14 amino acids. DNA for the CDR3: TGTGCCATCAGACCGGGACAGGGGAGCATTGAGCAGTTCTTC. Translated, it gives CAIRPGQGSIEQFF.

The chain is built from TRBV20-1 and TRBJ2-1, with D uncertain. The CDR3 has 15 amino acids. CDR1 is DFQATT and CDR2 is SNEGSKA in the germline V gene (reference sequence). Trimming took 3 bases from V and 0 from J, leaving 12 bases between them. The CDR3 DNA reads TGCAGTGCTAGGACCCGAGGTGGCTCCTACAATGAGCAGTTCTTC. This codes for CSARTRGGSYNEQFF.

This clonotype was seen only a few times. The chain employs TRBV7-2 and TRBJ2-1; 11 bases match TRBD2. The CDR3 totals 16 residues. Germline CDR1 reads SGHTA; CDR2 reads FQGNSA. V was pared by 5 bases and J by 4 bases, with 7 bases of the junction left unmatched. CDR3 DNA: TGTGCCAGCAGCCCGCTGACTAGCGGGGCTTACAATGAGCAGTTCTTC. It yields the protein CASSPLTSGAYNEQFF.

Only a few counts were recorded for this clonotype. V and J are TRBV5-5 and TRBJ1-4, with 8 bases identical to TRBD1. Germline CDR1 is SGHKS and CDR2 is YYEKEE (reference sequence). This CDR3 is 15 amino acids long. Trimming took 4 bases from V and 6 from J; bases not matched to a gene: 8. CDR3 nucleotide sequence: TGTGCCAGCAGCCCCCCAACAGGGGGACATGAAAAACTGTTTTTT. Translation gives CASSPPTGGHEKLFF. The full variable domain, with the rest looked up from reference TRBV5-5 and TRBJ1-4, is DAGVTQSPTHLIKTRGQQVTLRCSPISGHKSVSWYQQVLGQGPQFIFQYYEKEERGRGNFPDRFSARQFPNYSSELNVNALLLGDSALYLCASSPPTGGHEKLFFGSGTQLSVL.

The V and J genes are TRBV10-3 and TRBJ2-7; either TRBD1 or TRBD2 may fit D (5 bases each). Looked up from germline, CDR1 is ENHRY and CDR2 is SYGVKD. This CDR3 is built from 12 residues. Trimming removed 10 bases from V and 5 bases from J, with 15 bases in between. Written as DNA, the CDR3 is TGTGCCACGCTCGGGGCCGAGGACGAGCAGTACTTC. It is translated as CATLGAEDEQYF.